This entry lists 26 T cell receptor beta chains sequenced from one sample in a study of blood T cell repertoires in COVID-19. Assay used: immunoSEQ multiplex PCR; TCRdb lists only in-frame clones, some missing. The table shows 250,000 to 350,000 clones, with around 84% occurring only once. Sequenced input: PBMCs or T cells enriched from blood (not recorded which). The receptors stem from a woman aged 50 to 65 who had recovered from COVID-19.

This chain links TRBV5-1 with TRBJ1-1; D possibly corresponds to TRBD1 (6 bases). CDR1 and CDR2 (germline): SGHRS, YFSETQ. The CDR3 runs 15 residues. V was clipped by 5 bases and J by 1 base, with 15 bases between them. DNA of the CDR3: TGCGCCAGCAGTAAATGGGACACGTCGAACACTGAAGCTTTCTTT. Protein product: CASSKWDTSNTEAFF.

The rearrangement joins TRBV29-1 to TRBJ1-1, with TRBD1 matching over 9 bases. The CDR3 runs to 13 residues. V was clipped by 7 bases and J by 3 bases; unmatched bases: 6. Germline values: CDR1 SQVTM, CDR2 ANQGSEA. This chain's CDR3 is CSARTGEDTEAFF. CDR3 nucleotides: TGCAGCGCCCGGACAGGGGAGGACACTGAAGCTTTCTTT.

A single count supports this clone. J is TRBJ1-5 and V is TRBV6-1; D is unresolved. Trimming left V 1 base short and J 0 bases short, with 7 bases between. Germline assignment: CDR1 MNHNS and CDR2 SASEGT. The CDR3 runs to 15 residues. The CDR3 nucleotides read TGTGCCAGCAGTGAAGGGCGGGTTAGCAATCAGCCCCAGCATTTT. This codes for CASSEGRVSNQPQHF.

CDR3 DNA: TGCAGCGACAGGGCCTCCACTAACTATGGCTACACCTTC. Translation gives CSDRASTNYGYTF. The V and J genes are TRBV29-1 and TRBJ1-2; D is possibly TRBD1 (6 bases). V shed 7 bases and J shed 0 bases, with 12 bases lying between them. The CDR3 loop spans 13 amino acids. The germline V gene has CDR1 SQVTM and CDR2 ANQGSEA.

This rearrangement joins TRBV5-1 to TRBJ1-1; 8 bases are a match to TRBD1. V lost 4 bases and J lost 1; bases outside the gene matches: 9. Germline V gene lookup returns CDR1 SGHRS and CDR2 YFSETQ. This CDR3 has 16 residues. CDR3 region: CASSLHGQGANTEAFF. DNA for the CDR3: TGCGCCAGCAGCCTCCACGGACAGGGAGCGAACACTGAAGCTTTCTTT.

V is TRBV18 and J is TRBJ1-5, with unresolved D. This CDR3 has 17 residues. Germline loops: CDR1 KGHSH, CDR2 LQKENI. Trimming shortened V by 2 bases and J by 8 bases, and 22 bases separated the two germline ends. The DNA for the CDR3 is TGTGCCAGCTCACCAGGATCTTTTATTGGATTACGGGAGCCCCAGCATTTT. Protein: CASSPGSFIGLREPQHF.

The CDR3 DNA reads TGTGCCAGCAGCGGGACCGGGACAGGAGACACTGAAGCTTTCTTT. This encodes CASSGTGTGDTEAFF. The gene calls are TRBV27 and TRBJ1-1; 8 bases are shared with TRBD1. This CDR3 region has 15 residues. The junction had 9 bases not matched to a gene; V was cut back by 6 bases and J by 3 bases. Germline CDR1 and CDR2: MNHEY and SMNVEV (reference sequence).

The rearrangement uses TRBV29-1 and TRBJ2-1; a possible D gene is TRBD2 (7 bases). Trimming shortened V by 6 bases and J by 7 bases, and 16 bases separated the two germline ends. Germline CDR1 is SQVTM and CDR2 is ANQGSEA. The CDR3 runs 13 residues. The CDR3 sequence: CSVRRGGQNEQFF. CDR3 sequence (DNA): TGCAGCGTGCGAAGGGGGGGCCAGAATGAGCAGTTCTTC.

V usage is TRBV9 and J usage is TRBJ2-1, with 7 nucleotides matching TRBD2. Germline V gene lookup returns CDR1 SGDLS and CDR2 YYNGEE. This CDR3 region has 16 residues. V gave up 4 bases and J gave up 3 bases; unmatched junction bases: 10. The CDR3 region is CASSPTGASGYNEQFF. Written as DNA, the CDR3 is TGTGCCAGCAGCCCCACCGGGGCTAGCGGCTACAATGAGCAGTTCTTC. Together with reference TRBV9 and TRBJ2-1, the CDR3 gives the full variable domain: DSGVTQTPKHLITATGQRVTLRCSPRSGDLSVYWYQQSLDQGLQFLIQYYNGEERAKGNILERFSAQQFPDLHSELNLSSLELGDSALYFCASSPTGASGYNEQFFGPGTRLTVL.

CDR3 protein: CASRPPGDSNQPQHF. Here the CDR3 DNA reads TGCGCCAGCAGACCGCCAGGGGACAGCAATCAGCCCCAGCATTTT. The rearrangement uses TRBV10-2 and TRBJ1-5, with a tentative D call TRBD1 (6 bases). The V gene's germline CDR1 is WSHSY and CDR2 SAAADI. This CDR3 comprises 15 residues. V lost 6 bases, J lost 1 base, and 13 bases lay in between.

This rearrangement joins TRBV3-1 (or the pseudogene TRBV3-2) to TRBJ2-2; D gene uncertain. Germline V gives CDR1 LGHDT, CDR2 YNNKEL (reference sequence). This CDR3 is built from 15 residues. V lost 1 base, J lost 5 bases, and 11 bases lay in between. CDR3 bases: TGTGCCAGCAGCCAAGGCATTGTTCGGACCGGGGAGCTGTTTTTT. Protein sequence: CASSQGIVRTGELFF.

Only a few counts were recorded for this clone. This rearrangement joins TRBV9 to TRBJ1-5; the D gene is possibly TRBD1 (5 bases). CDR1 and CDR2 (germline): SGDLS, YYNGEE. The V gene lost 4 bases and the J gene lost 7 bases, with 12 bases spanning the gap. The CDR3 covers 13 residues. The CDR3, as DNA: TGTGCCAGCAGCCTGGGGCGGGGGCAGCCCCAGCATTTT. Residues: CASSLGRGQPQHF.

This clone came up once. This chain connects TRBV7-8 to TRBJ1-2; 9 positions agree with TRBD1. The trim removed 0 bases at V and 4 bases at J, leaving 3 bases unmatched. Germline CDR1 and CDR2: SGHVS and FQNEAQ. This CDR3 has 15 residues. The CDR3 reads CASSLAQGASYGYTF. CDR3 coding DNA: TGTGCCAGCAGCTTAGCACAGGGGGCTTCCTATGGCTACACCTTC.

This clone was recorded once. The CDR3 region has the DNA TGTGCCAGCAGATCGGGACTCTACGAGCAGTACTTC. It specifies CASRSGLYEQYF. This chain uses TRBV11-1 with TRBJ2-7; tentative D call: TRBD2 (6 bases). Germline CDR1 is SGHAT and CDR2 is FQDESV (reference sequence). CDR3 size: 12 residues. The V and J ends lost 6 bases and 3 bases respectively, with 9 bases between them.

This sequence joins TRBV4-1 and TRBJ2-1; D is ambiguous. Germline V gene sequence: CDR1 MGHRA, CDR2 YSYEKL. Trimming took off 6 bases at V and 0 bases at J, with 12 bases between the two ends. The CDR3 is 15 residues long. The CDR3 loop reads CASSPGGNSYNEQFF. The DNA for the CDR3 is TGCGCCAGCAGTCCCGGCGGCAACTCCTACAATGAGCAGTTCTTC.

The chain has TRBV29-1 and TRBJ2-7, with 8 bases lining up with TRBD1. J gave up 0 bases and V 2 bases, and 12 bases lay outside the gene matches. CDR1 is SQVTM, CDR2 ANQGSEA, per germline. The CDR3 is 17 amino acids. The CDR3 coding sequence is TGCAGCGTTGAATTGGTCCCCGGCCAGGGGGCCTCCTACGAGCAGTACTTC. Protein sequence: CSVELVPGQGASYEQYF.

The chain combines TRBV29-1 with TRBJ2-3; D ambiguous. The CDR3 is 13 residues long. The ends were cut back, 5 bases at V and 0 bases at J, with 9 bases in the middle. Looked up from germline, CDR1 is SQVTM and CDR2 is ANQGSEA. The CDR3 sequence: CSVLTPSTDTQYF. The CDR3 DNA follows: TGCAGCGTTTTAACTCCTAGCACAGATACGCAGTATTTT.

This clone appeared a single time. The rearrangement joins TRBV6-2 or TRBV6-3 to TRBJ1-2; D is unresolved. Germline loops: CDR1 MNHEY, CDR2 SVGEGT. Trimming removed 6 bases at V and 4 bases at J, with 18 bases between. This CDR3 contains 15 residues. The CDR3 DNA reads TGTGCCAGCAGCCCAATTACCGTTCCGAGCTATGGCTACACCTTC. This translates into CASSPITVPSYGYTF.

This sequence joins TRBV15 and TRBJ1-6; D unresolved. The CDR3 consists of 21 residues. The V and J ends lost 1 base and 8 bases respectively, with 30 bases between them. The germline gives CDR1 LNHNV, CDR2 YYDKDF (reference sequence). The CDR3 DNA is TGTGCCACCAGCAGAGTTCTTGAGGCGGAGACGTGGAAGAATGTTTATTCACCCCTCCACTTT. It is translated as CATSRVLEAETWKNVYSPLHF.

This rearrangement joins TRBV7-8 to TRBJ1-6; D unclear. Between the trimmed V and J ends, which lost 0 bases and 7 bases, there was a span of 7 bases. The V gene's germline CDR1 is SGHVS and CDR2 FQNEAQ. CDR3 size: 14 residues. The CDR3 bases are TGTGCCAGCAGCTTAGCAGCTGCGAATTCACCCCTCCACTTT. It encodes CASSLAAANSPLHF.

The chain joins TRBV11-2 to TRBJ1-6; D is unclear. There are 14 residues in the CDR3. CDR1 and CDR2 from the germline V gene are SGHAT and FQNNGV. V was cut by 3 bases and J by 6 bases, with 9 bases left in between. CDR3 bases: TGTGCCAGCAGCTTTTTCAGGCCTAATTCACCCCTCCACTTT. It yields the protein CASSFFRPNSPLHF. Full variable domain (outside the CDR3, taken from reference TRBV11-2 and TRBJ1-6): EAGVAQSPRYKIIEKRQSVAFWCNPISGHATLYWYQQILGQGPKLLIQFQNNGVVDDSQLPKDRFSAERLKGVDSTLKIQPAKLEDSAVYLCASSFFRPNSPLHFGNGTRLTVT.

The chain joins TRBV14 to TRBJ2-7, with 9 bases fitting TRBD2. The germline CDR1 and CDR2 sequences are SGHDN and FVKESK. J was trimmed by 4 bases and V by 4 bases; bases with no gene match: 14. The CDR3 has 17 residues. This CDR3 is CASSLGVLAGGQYEQYF. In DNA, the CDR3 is TGTGCCAGCAGCCTCGGGGTCTTGGCGGGAGGGCAGTACGAGCAGTACTTC.

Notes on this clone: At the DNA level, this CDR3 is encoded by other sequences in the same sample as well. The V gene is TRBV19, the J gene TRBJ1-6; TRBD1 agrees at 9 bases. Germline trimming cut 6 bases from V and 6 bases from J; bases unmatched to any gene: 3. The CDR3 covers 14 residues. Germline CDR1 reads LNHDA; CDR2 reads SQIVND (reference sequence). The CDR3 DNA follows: TGTGCCAGTAGCATACAGGGGGCTAATTCACCCCTCCACTTT. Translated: CASSIQGANSPLHF.

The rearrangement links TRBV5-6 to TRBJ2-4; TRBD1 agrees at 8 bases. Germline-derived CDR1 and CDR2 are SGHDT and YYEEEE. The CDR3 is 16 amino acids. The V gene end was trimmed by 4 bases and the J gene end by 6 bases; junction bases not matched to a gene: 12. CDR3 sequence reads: CASSETGRGLGNIQYF. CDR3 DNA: TGTGCCAGCAGCGAAACGGGCAGGGGGCTTGGAAACATTCAGTACTTC. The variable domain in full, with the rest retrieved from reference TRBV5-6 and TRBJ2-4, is DAGVTQSPTHLIKTRGQQVTLRCSPKSGHDTVSWYQQALGQGPQFIFQYYEEEERQRGNFPDRFSGHQFPNYSSELNVNALLLGDSALYLCASSETGRGLGNIQYFGAGTRLSVL.

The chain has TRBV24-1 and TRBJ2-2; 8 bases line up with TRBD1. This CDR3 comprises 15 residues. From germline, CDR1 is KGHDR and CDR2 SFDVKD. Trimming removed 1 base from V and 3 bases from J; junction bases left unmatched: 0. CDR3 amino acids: CATSDLQGDTGELFF. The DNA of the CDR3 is TGTGCCACCAGTGATTTACAGGGGGACACCGGGGAGCTGTTTTTT.

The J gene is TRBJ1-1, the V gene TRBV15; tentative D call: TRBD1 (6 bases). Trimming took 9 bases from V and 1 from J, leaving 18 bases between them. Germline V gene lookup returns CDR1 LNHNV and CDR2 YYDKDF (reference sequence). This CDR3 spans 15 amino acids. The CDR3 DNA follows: TGTGCCACACGTCGTGGGACACATCAGAACACTGAAGCTTTCTTT. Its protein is CATRRGTHQNTEAFF.